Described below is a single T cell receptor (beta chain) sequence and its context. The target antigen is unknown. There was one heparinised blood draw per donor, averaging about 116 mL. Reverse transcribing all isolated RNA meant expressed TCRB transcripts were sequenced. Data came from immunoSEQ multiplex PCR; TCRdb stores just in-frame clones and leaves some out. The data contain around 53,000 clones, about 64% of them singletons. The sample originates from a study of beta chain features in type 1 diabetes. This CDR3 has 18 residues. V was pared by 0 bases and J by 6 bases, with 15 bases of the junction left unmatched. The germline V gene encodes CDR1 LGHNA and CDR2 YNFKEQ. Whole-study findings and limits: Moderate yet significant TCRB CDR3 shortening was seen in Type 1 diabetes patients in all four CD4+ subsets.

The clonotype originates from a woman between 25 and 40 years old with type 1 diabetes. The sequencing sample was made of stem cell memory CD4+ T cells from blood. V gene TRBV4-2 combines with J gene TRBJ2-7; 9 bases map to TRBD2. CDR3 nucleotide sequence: TGTGCCAGCAGCCAAGACCCTAGCGGGGCGGGAGGGCTTCCCGAGCAGTACTTC. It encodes CASSQDPSGAGGLPEQYF.